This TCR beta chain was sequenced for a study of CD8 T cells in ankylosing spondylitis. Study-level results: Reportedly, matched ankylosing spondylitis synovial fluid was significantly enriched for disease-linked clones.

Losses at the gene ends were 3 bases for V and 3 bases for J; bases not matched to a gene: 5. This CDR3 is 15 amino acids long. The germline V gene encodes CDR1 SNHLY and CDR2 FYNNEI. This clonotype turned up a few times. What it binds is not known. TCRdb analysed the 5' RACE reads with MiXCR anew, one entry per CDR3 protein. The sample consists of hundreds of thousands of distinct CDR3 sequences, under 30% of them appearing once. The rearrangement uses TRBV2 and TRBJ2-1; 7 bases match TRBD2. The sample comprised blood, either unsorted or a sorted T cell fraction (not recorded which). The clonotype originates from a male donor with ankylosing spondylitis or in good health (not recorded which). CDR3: CASSEGRGSYNEQFF. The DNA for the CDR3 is TGTGCCAGCAGTGAGGGTCGCGGGAGCTACAATGAGCAGTTCTTC.